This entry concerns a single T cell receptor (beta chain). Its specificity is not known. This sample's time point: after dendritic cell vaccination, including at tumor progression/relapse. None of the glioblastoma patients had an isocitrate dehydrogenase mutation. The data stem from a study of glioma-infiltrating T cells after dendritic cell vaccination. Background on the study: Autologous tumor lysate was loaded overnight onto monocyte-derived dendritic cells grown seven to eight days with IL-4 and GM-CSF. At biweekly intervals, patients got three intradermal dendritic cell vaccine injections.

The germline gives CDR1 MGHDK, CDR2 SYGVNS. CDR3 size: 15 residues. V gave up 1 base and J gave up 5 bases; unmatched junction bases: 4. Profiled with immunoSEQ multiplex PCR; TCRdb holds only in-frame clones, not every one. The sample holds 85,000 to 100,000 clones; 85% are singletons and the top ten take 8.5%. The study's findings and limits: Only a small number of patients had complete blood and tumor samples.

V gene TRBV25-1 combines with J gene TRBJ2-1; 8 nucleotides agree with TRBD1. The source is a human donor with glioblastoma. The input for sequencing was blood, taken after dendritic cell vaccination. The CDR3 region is CASSEFATGDNEQFF. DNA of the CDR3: TGTGCCAGCAGTGAATTCGCGACAGGGGACAATGAGCAGTTCTTC.